Each of the 32 T cell receptor beta chains below was sequenced from the same sample in a study of blood T cell repertoires in COVID-19. Measured with immunoSEQ multiplex PCR; TCRdb has only the in-frame clones, and not every one. This sample yields roughly 73,000 clones, of which roughly 91% are seen a single time; approximately 29% belongs to the top ten. Specimen: peripheral blood. The receptors derive from a woman of 80 years or more with active or convalescent COVID-19.

The chain recombines TRBV11-2 with TRBJ1-5; D gene ambiguous. CDR3 length: 12 residues. CDR1 and CDR2 (germline): SGHAT, FQNNGV. The V end was cut by 3 bases, the J end by 5 bases, with 5 bases between. This chain's CDR3 is CASSLGHQPQHF. CDR3 nucleotide sequence: TGTGCCAGCAGCTTGGGCCATCAGCCCCAGCATTTT.

The J gene is TRBJ2-1, the V gene TRBV9; 13 bases line up with TRBD2. Germline CDR1 and CDR2: SGDLS and YYNGEE. The CDR3 length is 15 residues. V lost 4 bases to trimming and J lost 6 bases; unmatched junction nucleotides: 4. As DNA, the CDR3 is TGTGCCAGCAGCCGCACTAGCGGGGGGGCCAATGAGCAGTTCTTC. This encodes CASSRTSGGANEQFF.

This chain joins TRBV9 and TRBJ1-5; D remains ambiguous. This CDR3 region has 15 residues. Germline V gene lookup returns CDR1 SGDLS and CDR2 YYNGEE. Trimming shortened V by 0 bases and J by 8 bases, and 15 bases separated the two germline ends. The CDR3 DNA follows: TGTGCCAGCAGCGTAGGCGAGGGTCTTATCGAGCCCCAGCATTTT. Its translation: CASSVGEGLIEPQHF.

This clone was seen once. The chain is built from TRBV28 and TRBJ1-2; D unresolved. In germline, CDR1 is MDHEN, CDR2 SYDVKM. The CDR3 is 14 residues long. The ends were cut back, 3 bases at V and 4 bases at J, with 12 bases in the middle. The CDR3 region has the DNA TGTGCCAGCAGTTTCAGAACAGAGACCTATGGCTACACCTTC. It specifies CASSFRTETYGYTF.

This rearrangement joins TRBV18 to TRBJ2-2; 7 bases match TRBD2. The CDR3 sequence is 14 residues long. Germline assignment: CDR1 KGHSH and CDR2 LQKENI. The J segment lost 2 bases and the V segment lost 3 bases, leaving 0 bases of the junction unmatched. The CDR3 loop is CASSPGLNTGELFF. CDR3 bases: TGTGCCAGCTCACCGGGACTAAACACCGGGGAGCTGTTTTTT.

This clone was seen a few times. This sequence joins TRBV9 and TRBJ1-1; D is perhaps TRBD1 (5 bases). V lost 0 bases, J lost 6 bases, and 15 bases lay in between. The CDR3 runs 15 residues. Germline V gene sequence: CDR1 SGDLS, CDR2 YYNGEE. CDR3 amino acids: CASSVAGQGRSEAFF. In nucleotides, the CDR3 is TGTGCCAGCAGCGTAGCTGGTCAGGGAAGGTCTGAAGCTTTCTTT.

The gene calls are TRBV9 and TRBJ1-2; D possibly corresponds to TRBD1 (5 bases). CDR1 and CDR2 (germline): SGDLS, YYNGEE. There are 14 residues in the CDR3. Trimming pared 4 bases from V and 8 bases from J, leaving 18 bases between. CDR3 bases: TGTGCCAGCAGCCAACTTGGGTCAGGGAACGGCTACACCTTC. Translating gives CASSQLGSGNGYTF.

This clone was detected only once. The chain links TRBV4-1 to TRBJ1-2; TRBD1 is a possible D gene (6 bases). Germline CDR1 is MGHRA and CDR2 is YSYEKL. Between the trimmed V and J ends, which lost 0 bases and 4 bases, there was a span of 15 bases. The CDR3 is 16 amino acids. The CDR3 is CASSQDLRGGSYGYTF. The CDR3 DNA follows: TGCGCCAGCAGCCAAGATCTGAGGGGGGGGTCCTATGGCTACACCTTC.

This chain joins TRBV27 and TRBJ2-2; a possible D gene is TRBD2 (5 bases). The germline V and J ends were trimmed by 3 bases and 5 bases, with 10 bases remaining between them. CDR1 is MNHEY and CDR2 is SMNVEV in the germline V gene (reference sequence). The CDR3 is 14 residues long. CDR3 sequence: CASSFRGPTGELFF. The CDR3 DNA reads TGTGCCAGCAGTTTTAGAGGGCCTACCGGGGAGCTGTTTTTT.

The rearrangement uses TRBV6-5 and TRBJ1-6; D not certain. The length of the CDR3 is 14 residues. Trimming took 6 bases from V and 8 from J, leaving 14 bases between them. Germline V gives CDR1 MNHEY, CDR2 SVGAGI. CDR3 sequence (DNA): TGTGCCAGCAGCCCGGACTCGAAGGATTCACCCCTCCACTTT. Amino acid sequence: CASSPDSKDSPLHF.

This chain joins TRBV7-8 and TRBJ1-6; 8 positions match TRBD1. The V segment lost 1 base and the J segment 6 bases; nucleotides outside the gene matches: 11. The CDR3 is made up of 18 amino acids. CDR1 and CDR2 from the germline V gene are SGHVS and FQNEAQ. The CDR3 spells CASSLDRGVTQLNSPLHF. The CDR3 DNA follows: TGTGCCAGCAGCTTAGACAGGGGGGTCACACAACTTAATTCACCCCTCCACTTT.

This rearrangement joins TRBV11-3 to TRBJ2-1; D remains unclear. Germline V gives CDR1 SGHNT, CDR2 YENEEA. V gave up 5 bases and J gave up 6 bases, with 8 bases separating them. The CDR3 is 12 residues long. The CDR3 nucleotides read TGTGCCAGCAGCCCGACAAGCAATGAGCAGTTCTTC. It is translated as CASSPTSNEQFF.

The rearrangement joins TRBV28 to TRBJ1-1; 7 bases agree with TRBD1. This CDR3 region has 14 residues. After removal of 4 bases from V and 5 bases from J, the junction contained 7 bases not matched to a gene. Per germline, CDR1 MDHEN and CDR2 SYDVKM. In nucleotides, the CDR3 is TGTGCCAGCAGTTCCGTACAGGGGAGAACTGAAGCTTTCTTT. Its translation: CASSSVQGRTEAFF.

This clone was recorded once. The J gene is TRBJ1-3, the V gene TRBV7-6, with D perhaps matching TRBD1 (6 bases). With 7 bases removed from V and 0 bases from J, the gap between germline ends came to 13 bases. CDR1 SGHVS and CDR2 FNYEAQ come from the germline V gene. CDR3 size: 15 residues. CDR3 region: CASNTGPSSGNTIYF. The CDR3, as DNA: TGTGCCAGCAACACAGGGCCCTCCTCTGGAAACACCATATATTTT.

The CDR3 region has the DNA TGTGCCAGCAGTTACCGACCCGGGACAGGGGGAGAAGCTTTCTTT. This encodes CASSYRPGTGGEAFF. This chain connects TRBV6-6 to TRBJ1-1; 11 nucleotides line up with TRBD1. Losses at the gene ends were 2 bases for V and 8 bases for J; bases not matched to a gene: 7. The germline V gene encodes CDR1 MNHNY and CDR2 SVGAGI (reference sequence). This CDR3 is built from 15 residues.

This chain connects TRBV5-1 to TRBJ2-3; D might be TRBD2 (6 bases). Trimming took 7 bases from V and 0 from J, leaving 15 bases between them. This CDR3 is 15 amino acids long. In germline, CDR1 is SGHRS, CDR2 YFSETQ. The DNA of the CDR3 is TGCGCCAGCGGCCTTCGGGAGCTCAGCACAGATACGCAGTATTTT. This codes for CASGLRELSTDTQYF.

V usage is TRBV30 and J usage is TRBJ1-2, with 7 bases identical to TRBD1. Trimming took 2 bases from V and 4 from J; bases not matched to a gene: 10. The CDR3 contains 15 residues. Germline CDR1 GTSNPN, CDR2 SVGIG (reference sequence). This CDR3 is CAWSRRQGLSYGYTF. The CDR3 DNA reads as TGTGCCTGGAGTCGTCGACAGGGCCTCTCCTATGGCTACACCTTC.

This chain links TRBV11-3 with TRBJ2-3; the match to TRBD2 covers 9 bases. Per the germline V gene, CDR1 is SGHNT and CDR2 is YENEEA. Trimming took 3 bases from V and 9 from J; bases not matched to a gene: 13. The CDR3 loop spans 16 amino acids. The CDR3 DNA reads as TGTGCCAGCAGCTTTGGTGGGAGCGGGGGGCCGGGGACGCAGTATTTT. Amino acids: CASSFGGSGGPGTQYF.

V gene TRBV29-1 combines with J gene TRBJ2-1; 7 bases match TRBD2. Germline CDR1 SQVTM, CDR2 ANQGSEA. The CDR3 has 14 amino acids. V dropped 7 bases and J dropped 15; count of bases not matched to a gene: 21. The CDR3 DNA sequence: TGCAGCGCAACCGAGGCGGGGGATCAAGGTGGTCGGTTCTTC. The encoded protein is CSATEAGDQGGRFF.

The V call is TRBV5-5, the J call TRBJ2-7; 11 bases are shared with TRBD1. The CDR3 loop spans 13 amino acids. The V and J ends lost 7 bases and 5 bases, in that order; junction bases with no gene match: 5. Germline values: CDR1 SGHKS, CDR2 YYEKEE (reference sequence). The CDR3 DNA is TGTGCCAGCTATCGGACAGGGGGCAACGAGCAGTACTTC. This translates into CASYRTGGNEQYF.

V gene TRBV11-2 combines with J gene TRBJ1-3, with D unclear. The CDR3 runs 15 residues. The ends were cut back, 1 base at V and 0 bases at J, with 7 bases in the middle. CDR1 and CDR2 (germline): SGHAT, FQNNGV. The CDR3 here is CASSLVAPSGNTIYF. The CDR3 DNA is TGTGCCAGCAGCTTAGTGGCCCCCTCTGGAAACACCATATATTTT.

This chain joins TRBV20-1 and TRBJ2-3, with TRBD2 as a possible D gene (5 bases). The V and J ends lost 3 bases and 0 bases respectively, with 19 bases between them. Per the germline V gene, CDR1 is DFQATT and CDR2 is SNEGSKA (reference sequence). This CDR3 is built from 17 residues. CDR3 loop: CSASGGSPRTSTDTQYF. In DNA, the CDR3 is TGCAGTGCTAGTGGCGGGTCTCCGCGTACTAGCACAGATACGCAGTATTTT.

V is TRBV6-5 and J is TRBJ2-2, with 7 bases identical to TRBD2. The germline gives CDR1 MNHEY, CDR2 SVGAGI. V trimming: 8 bases; J trimming: 4 bases; junction bases outside the gene matches: 7. CDR3 size: 14 residues. The CDR3 bases are TGTGCCAGCCGGGCCAGGGAGGGCACCGGGGAGCTGTTTTTT. Its translation: CASRAREGTGELFF.

V gene TRBV2 combines with J gene TRBJ1-4; tentatively, D is TRBD1 (5 bases). The V end lost 3 bases, the J end lost 8 bases, and 7 bases lay between the germline ends. Germline-derived CDR1 and CDR2 are SNHLY and FYNNEI. The CDR3 totals 12 residues. The CDR3 nucleotides read TGTGCCAGCAGTGACCGGGGGGAAAAACTGTTTTTT. As protein: CASSDRGEKLFF.

This clone came up a few times. The chain uses TRBV6-5 and TRBJ1-2, with 9 bases identical to TRBD1. From germline, CDR1 is MNHEY and CDR2 SVGAGI. This CDR3 is 11 amino acids long. V lost 7 bases, J lost 11 bases, and 5 bases stayed unmatched. The CDR3 sequence is CASNRQGVYTF. CDR3 DNA sequence: TGTGCCAGCAACCGACAGGGGGTGTACACCTTC.

The rearrangement joins TRBV7-9 to TRBJ1-3; D gene unclear. Trimming stripped 2 bases from V and 1 base from J, with 15 bases between. There are 17 residues in the CDR3. Germline V gene lookup returns CDR1 SEHNR and CDR2 FQNEAQ (reference sequence). The CDR3 here is CASSLNDQPGSGNTIYF. Written as DNA, the CDR3 is TGTGCCAGCAGCTTAAATGACCAGCCGGGTTCTGGAAACACCATATATTTT.

V is TRBV7-8 and J is TRBJ1-1; D remains ambiguous. The CDR3 covers 13 residues. Trimming took 1 base from V and 7 from J, leaving 10 bases between them. CDR1 is SGHVS, CDR2 FQNEAQ, per germline. The CDR3 spells CASSLGWADEAFF. The CDR3 nucleotides are TGTGCCAGCAGCTTAGGTTGGGCAGATGAAGCTTTCTTT.

The chain recombines TRBV10-3 with TRBJ1-5; a weak D match, TRBD1 (5 bases). V lost 6 bases and J lost 5, with 14 bases in between. The germline V gene has CDR1 ENHRY and CDR2 SYGVKD. CDR3 length equals 14 residues. CDR3 protein: CAIRQTGGDQPQHF. The CDR3 DNA reads TGTGCCATCAGACAAACGGGGGGGGATCAGCCCCAGCATTTT.

V gene TRBV9 combines with J gene TRBJ2-3; 7 nucleotides line up with TRBD2. Germline CDR1 SGDLS, CDR2 YYNGEE. The CDR3 runs 17 residues. With V trimmed by 0 bases and J by 9 bases, 16 bases remained unmatched. The CDR3 loop reads CASSVEGPAGVPGTQYF. CDR3 bases: TGTGCCAGCAGCGTAGAGGGCCCGGCGGGGGTCCCCGGAACGCAGTATTTT.

The V and J genes are TRBV5-4 and TRBJ1-2; possibly TRBD1 for D (5 bases). V was trimmed by 0 bases and J by 0 bases, leaving 9 bases between them. CDR1 is SGHNT and CDR2 is YYREEE in the germline V gene (reference sequence). The CDR3 consists of 15 residues. CDR3 region: CASSLGAGANYGYTF. The CDR3 DNA is TGTGCCAGCAGCTTGGGAGCGGGGGCTAACTATGGCTACACCTTC.

This clone was counted between two and nine times. The chain links TRBV19 to TRBJ2-7, with D uncertain. CDR3 length equals 13 residues. Germline V gene lookup returns CDR1 LNHDA and CDR2 SQIVND (reference sequence). V lost 6 bases to trimming and J lost 6 bases, with 15 bases between them. The CDR3 spells CASSPRRSVEQYF. The CDR3 coding sequence is TGTGCCAGTAGCCCTAGGCGATCAGTCGAGCAGTACTTC.

This chain connects TRBV3-1 (or the pseudogene TRBV3-2) to TRBJ2-3, with 7 bases identical to TRBD2. Germline V gene sequence: CDR1 LGHDT, CDR2 YNNKEL (reference sequence). Trimming at V came to 3 bases and at J to 1 base, leaving 7 bases not matched to a gene. The CDR3 consists of 16 residues. CDR3 sequence: CASSQALADGTDTQYF. CDR3 in DNA: TGTGCCAGCAGCCAGGCCCTAGCGGACGGCACAGATACGCAGTATTTT.